The clone carrying this TCR beta chain was seen many times. The antigen is undetermined. Everyone who gave samples was a healthy Caucasian. This specimen comes from a study of identical twins. Study-wide findings and caveats: Fewer insertions characterized abundant cord blood beta clonotypes, whereas memory repertoires showed none.

The germline V gene encodes CDR1 SGHTA and CDR2 FQGTGA. Between the trimmed V and J ends, which lost 5 bases and 1 base, there was a span of 6 bases. This CDR3 contains 13 residues. TCRdb reprocessed the 5' RACE reads with MiXCR, giving one entry per CDR3 protein. The sample shows approximately 220,000 distinct CDR3 sequences, approximately 9% of them seen only once. The sample was memory (CD45RO+) T cells sorted from blood. This TCR was sampled from a woman aged 18-29 years in good health. The chain carries TRBV7-3 and TRBJ2-1, with D perhaps matching TRBD2 (5 bases). This CDR3 reads CASSPGSYNEQFF. In DNA form, the CDR3 reads TGTGCCAGCAGCCCGGGGTCCTACAATGAGCAGTTCTTC.